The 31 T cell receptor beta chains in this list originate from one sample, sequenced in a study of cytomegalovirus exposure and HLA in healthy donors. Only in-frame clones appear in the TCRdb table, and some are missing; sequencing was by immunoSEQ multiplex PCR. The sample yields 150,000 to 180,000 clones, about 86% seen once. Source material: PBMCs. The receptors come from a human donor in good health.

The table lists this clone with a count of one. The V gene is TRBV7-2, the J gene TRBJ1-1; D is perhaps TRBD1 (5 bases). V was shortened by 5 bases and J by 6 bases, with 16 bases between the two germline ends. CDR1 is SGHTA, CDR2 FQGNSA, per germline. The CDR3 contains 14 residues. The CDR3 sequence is CASSRWGVRAEAFF. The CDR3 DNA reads TGTGCCAGCAGCCGTTGGGGGGTACGGGCTGAAGCTTTCTTT.

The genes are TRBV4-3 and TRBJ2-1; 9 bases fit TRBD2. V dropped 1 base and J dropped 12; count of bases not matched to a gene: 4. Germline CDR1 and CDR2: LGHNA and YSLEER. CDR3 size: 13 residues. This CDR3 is CASSQASGEGQFF. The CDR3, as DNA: TGCGCCAGCAGCCAAGCTAGCGGGGAGGGGCAGTTCTTC.

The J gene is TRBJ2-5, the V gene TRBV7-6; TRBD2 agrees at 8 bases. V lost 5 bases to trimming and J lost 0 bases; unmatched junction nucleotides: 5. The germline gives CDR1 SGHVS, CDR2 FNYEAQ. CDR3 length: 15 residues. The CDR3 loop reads CASSRTSRNQETQYF. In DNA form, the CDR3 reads TGTGCCAGCAGCAGGACTAGCCGGAACCAAGAGACCCAGTACTTC. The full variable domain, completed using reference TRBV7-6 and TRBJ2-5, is GAGVSQSPRYKVTKRGQDVALRCDPISGHVSLYWYRQALGQGPEFLTYFNYEAQQDKSGLPNDRFSAERPEGSISTLTIQRTEQRDSAMYRCASSRTSRNQETQYFGPGTRLLVL.

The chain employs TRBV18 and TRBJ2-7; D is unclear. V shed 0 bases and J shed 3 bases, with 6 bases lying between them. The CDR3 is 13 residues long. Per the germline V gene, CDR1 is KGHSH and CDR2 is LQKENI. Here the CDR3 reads CASSPPSDYEQYF. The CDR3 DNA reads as TGTGCCAGCTCACCACCGAGCGACTACGAGCAGTACTTC. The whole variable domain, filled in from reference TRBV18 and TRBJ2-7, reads NAGVMQNPRHLVRRRGQEARLRCSPMKGHSHVYWYRQLPEEGLKFMVYLQKENIIDESGMPKERFSAEFPKEGPSILRIQQVVRGDSAAYFCASSPPSDYEQYFGPGTRLTVT.

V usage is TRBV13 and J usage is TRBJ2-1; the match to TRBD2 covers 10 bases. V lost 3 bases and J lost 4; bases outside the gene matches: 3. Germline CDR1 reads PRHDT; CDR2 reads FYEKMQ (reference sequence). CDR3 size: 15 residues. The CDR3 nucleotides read TGTGCCAGCAGCTTCCAGCGGGAGGGGTACAATGAGCAGTTCTTC. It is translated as CASSFQREGYNEQFF.

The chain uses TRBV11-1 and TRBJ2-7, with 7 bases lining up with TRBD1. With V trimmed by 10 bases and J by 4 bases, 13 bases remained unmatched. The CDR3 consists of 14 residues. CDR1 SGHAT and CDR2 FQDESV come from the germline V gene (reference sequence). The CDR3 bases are TGTGCCAACACTACCGGGACAGCCGTTTACGAGCAGTACTTC. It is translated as CANTTGTAVYEQYF.

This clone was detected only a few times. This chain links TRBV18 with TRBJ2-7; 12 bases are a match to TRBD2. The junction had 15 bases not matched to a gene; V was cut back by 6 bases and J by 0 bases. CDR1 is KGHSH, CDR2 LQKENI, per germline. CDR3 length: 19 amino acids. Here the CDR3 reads CASSPLRGTSGSFSYEQYF. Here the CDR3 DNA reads TGTGCCAGCTCCCCCCTCCGCGGGACTAGCGGGTCTTTCTCCTACGAGCAGTACTTC.

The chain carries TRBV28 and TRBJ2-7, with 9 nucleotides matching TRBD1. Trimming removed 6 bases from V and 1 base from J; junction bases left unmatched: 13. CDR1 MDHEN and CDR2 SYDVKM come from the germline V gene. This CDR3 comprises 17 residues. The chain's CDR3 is CASSPRADRGWSYEQYF. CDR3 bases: TGTGCCAGCAGCCCTAGGGCGGACAGGGGATGGTCCTACGAGCAGTACTTC.

CDR3 sequence: CASSDNRGNQPQHF. DNA for the CDR3: TGTGCCAGCAGTGACAACAGGGGTAATCAGCCCCAGCATTTT. This chain uses TRBV6-1 with TRBJ1-5; 7 bases align to TRBD1. Germline V CDR1 and CDR2: MNHNS, SASEGT. The CDR3 loop spans 14 amino acids. Trimming removed 3 bases from V and 4 bases from J; junction bases left unmatched: 3.

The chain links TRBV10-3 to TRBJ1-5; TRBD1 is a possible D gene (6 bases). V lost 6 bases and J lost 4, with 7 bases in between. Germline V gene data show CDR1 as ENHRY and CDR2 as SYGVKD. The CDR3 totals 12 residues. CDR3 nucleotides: TGTGCCATCAGGCAGGGGAATCAGCCCCAGCATTTT. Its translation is CAIRQGNQPQHF.

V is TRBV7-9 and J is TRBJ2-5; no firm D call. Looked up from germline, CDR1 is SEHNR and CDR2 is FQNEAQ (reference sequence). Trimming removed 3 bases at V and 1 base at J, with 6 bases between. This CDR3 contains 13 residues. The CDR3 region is CASSFPIQETQYF. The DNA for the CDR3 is TGTGCCAGCAGCTTCCCAATCCAAGAGACCCAGTACTTC. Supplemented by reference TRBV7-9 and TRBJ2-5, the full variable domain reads DTGVSQNPRHKITKRGQNVTFRCDPISEHNRLYWYRQTLGQGPEFLTYFQNEAQLEKSRLLSDRFSAERPKGSFSTLEIQRTEQGDSAMYLCASSFPIQETQYFGPGTRLLVL.

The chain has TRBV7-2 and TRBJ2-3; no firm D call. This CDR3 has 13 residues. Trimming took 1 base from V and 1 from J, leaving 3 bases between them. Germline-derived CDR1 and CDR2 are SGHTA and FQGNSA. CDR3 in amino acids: CASSLVGTDTQYF. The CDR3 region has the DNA TGTGCCAGCAGCTTAGTCGGCACAGATACGCAGTATTTT.

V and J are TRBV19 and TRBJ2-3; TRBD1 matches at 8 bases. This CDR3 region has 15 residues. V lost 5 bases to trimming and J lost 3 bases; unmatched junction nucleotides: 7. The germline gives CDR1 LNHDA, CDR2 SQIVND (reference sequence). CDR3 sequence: CASSSGQVLTDTQYF. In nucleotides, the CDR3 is TGTGCCAGTAGTTCGGGACAGGTTTTGACAGATACGCAGTATTTT.

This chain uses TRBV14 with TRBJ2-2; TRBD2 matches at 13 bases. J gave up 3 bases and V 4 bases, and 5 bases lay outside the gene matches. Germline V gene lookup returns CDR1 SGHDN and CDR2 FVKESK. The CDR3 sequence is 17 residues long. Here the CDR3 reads CASSRGLAGQDTGELFF. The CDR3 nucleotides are TGTGCCAGCAGCCGGGGACTAGCGGGGCAGGACACCGGGGAGCTGTTTTTT.

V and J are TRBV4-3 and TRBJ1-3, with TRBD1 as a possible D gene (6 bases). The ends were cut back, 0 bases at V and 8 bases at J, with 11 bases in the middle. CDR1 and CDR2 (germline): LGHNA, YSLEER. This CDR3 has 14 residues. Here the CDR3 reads CASSQERQGYTIYF. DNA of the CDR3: TGCGCCAGCAGCCAAGAGAGGCAGGGGTACACCATATATTTT.

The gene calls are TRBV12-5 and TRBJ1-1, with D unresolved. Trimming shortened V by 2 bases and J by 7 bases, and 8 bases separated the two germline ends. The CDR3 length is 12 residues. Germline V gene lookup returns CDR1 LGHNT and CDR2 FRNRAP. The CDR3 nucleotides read TGTGCTAGTGGTTTGCTAGGCCGTGAAGCTTTCTTT. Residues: CASGLLGREAFF.

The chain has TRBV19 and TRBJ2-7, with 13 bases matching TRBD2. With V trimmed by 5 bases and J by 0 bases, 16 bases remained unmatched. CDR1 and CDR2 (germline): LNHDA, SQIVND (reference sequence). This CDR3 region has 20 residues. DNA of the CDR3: TGTGCCAGTAGTCCCCACCCACTAGCGGGAGGGATACGAAGCTCCTACGAGCAGTACTTC. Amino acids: CASSPHPLAGGIRSSYEQYF.

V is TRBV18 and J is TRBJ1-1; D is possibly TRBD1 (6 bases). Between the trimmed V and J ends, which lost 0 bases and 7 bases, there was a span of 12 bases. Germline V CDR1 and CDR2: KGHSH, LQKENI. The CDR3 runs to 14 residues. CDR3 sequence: CASSPPGAAIEAFF. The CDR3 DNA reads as TGTGCCAGCTCACCACCGGGGGCGGCTATTGAAGCTTTCTTT.

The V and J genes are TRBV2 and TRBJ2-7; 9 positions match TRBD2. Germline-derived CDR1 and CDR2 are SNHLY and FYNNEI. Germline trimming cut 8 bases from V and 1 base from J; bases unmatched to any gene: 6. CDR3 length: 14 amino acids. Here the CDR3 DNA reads TGTGCCAGCCTGAGCGGGAGGTCATCCTACGAGCAGTACTTC. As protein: CASLSGRSSYEQYF. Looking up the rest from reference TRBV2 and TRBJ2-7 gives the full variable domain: EPEVTQTPSHQVTQMGQEVILRCVPISNHLYFYWYRQILGQKVEFLVSFYNNEISEKSEIFDDQFSVERPDGSNFTLKIRSTKLEDSAMYFCASLSGRSSYEQYFGPGTRLTVT.

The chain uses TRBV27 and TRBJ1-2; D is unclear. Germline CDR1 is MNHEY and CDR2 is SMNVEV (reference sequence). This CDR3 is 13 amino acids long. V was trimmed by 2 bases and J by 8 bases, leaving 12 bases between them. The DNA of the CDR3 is TGTGCCAGCAGTTTAGGGCAGCCTGGAGGCTACACCTTC. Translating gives CASSLGQPGGYTF.

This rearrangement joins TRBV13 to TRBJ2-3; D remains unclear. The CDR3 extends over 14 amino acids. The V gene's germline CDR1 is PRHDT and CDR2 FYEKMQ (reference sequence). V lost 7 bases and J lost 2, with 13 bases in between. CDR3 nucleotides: TGTGCCAGCACCCTTCCCGAGCTCACAGATACGCAGTATTTT. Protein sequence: CASTLPELTDTQYF.

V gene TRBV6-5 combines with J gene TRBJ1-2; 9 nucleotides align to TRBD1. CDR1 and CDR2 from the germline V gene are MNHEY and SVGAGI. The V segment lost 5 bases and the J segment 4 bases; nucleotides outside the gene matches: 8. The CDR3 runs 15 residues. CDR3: CASSRGQGSAYGYTF. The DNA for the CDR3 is TGTGCCAGCAGTCGAGGACAGGGGTCTGCCTATGGCTACACCTTC.

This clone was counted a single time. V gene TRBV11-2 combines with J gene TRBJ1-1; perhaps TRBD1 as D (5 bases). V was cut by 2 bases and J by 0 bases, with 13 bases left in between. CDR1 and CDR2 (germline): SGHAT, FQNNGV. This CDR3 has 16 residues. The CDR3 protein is CASSLHGGKVNTEAFF. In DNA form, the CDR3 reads TGTGCCAGCAGCTTACACGGGGGAAAGGTGAACACTGAAGCTTTCTTT.

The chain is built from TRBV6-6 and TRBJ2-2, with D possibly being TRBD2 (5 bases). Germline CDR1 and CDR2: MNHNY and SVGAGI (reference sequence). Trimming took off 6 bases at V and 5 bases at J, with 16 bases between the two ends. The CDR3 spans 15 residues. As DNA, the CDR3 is TGTGCCAGCAGGTCTAACGGGAAACTTACCGGGGAGCTGTTTTTT. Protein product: CASRSNGKLTGELFF.

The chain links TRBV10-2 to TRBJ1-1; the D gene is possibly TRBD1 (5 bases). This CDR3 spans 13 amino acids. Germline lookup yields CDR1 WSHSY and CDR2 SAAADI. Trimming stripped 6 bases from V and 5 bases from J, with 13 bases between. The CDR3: CASSLQVATEAFF. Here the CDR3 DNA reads TGCGCCAGCAGCCTACAGGTTGCAACTGAAGCTTTCTTT.

The CDR3 DNA reads as TGTGCCAGTAGTGAAGGGGGGAGACAGGGACGAGATGGCTACACCTTC. Its translation is CASSEGGRQGRDGYTF. The chain combines TRBV19 with TRBJ1-2; 7 bases are a match to TRBD1. After removal of 5 bases from V and 6 bases from J, the junction contained 15 bases not matched to a gene. Per germline, CDR1 LNHDA and CDR2 SQIVND (reference sequence). The CDR3 is 16 amino acids.

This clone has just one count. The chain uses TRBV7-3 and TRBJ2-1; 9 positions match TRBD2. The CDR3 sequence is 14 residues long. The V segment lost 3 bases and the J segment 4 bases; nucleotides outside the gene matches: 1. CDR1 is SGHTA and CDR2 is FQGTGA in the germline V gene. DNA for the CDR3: TGTGCCAGCAGCTTCGCGGGGGGGTACAATGAGCAGTTCTTC. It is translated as CASSFAGGYNEQFF.

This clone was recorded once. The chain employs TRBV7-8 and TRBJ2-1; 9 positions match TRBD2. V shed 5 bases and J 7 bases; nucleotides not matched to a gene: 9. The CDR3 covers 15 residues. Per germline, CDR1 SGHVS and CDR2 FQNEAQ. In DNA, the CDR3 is TGTGCCAGCAGCCCTGGGGCGGGGGGGATGAATGAGCAGTTCTTC. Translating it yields CASSPGAGGMNEQFF.

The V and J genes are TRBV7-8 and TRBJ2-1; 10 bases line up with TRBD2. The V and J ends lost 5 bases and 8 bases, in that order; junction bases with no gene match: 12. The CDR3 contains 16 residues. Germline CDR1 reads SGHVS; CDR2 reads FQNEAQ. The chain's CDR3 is CASSQRTSGGRDEQFF. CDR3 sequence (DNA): TGTGCCAGCAGCCAAAGGACTAGCGGTGGTAGGGATGAGCAGTTCTTC.

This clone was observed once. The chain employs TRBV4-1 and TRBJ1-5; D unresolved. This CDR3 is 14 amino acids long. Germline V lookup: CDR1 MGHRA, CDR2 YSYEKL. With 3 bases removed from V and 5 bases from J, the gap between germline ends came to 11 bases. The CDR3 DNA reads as TGCGCCAGCAGCCAGCACGGAGTTTATCAGCCCCAGCATTTT. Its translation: CASSQHGVYQPQHF.

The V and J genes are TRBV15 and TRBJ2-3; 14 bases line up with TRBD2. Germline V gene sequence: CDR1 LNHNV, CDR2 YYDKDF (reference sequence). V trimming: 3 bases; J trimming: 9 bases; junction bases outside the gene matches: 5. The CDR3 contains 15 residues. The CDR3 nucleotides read TGTGCCACCAGCAGTTTGGGACTAGCGGGAGTAACGCAGTATTTT. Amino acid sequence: CATSSLGLAGVTQYF.